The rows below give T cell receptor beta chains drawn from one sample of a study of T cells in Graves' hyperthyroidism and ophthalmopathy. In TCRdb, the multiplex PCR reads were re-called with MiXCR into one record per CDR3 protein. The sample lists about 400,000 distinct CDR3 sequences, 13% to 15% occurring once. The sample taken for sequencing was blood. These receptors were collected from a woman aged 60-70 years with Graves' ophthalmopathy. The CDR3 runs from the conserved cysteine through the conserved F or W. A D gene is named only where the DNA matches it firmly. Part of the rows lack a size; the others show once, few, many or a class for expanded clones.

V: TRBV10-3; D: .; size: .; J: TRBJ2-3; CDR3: CAIHRDYTDTQYF; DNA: TGTGCCATCCATCGGGATTACACAGATACGCAGTATTTT
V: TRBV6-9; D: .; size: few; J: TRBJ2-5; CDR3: CASNSRGGHETQYF; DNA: TGTGCCAGCAATTCAAGGGGGGGTCACGAGACCCAGTACTTC
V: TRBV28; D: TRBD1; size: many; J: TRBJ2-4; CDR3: CASSTRTGAFIAKNIQYF; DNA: TGTGCCAGCAGTACGAGAACAGGGGCGTTTATAGCCAAAAACATTCAGTACTTC
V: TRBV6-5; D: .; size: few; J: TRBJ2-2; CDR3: CASSYPRPPSTGELFF; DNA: TGTGCCAGCAGTTACCCCCGTCCCCCGAGCACCGGGGAGCTGTTTTTT
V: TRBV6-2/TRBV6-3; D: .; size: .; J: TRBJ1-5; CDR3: CASSYSSQIDQPQHF; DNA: TGTGCCAGCAGTTACTCGTCGCAGATAGATCAGCCCCAGCATTTT
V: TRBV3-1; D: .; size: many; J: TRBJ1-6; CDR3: CASSPVTDSPLHF; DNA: TGTGCCAGCAGCCCCGTGACGGATTCACCCCTCCACTTT
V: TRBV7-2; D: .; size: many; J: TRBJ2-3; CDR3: CASSSEGLTGDTQYF; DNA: TGTGCCAGCAGCTCCGAGGGCCTTACGGGAGATACGCAGTATTTT
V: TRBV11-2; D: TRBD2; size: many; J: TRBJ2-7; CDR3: CASSLEVSGRAYEQYF; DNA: TGTGCCAGCAGCTTAGAAGTTAGCGGGAGGGCCTACGAGCAGTACTTC
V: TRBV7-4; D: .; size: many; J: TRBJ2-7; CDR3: CASSPRMTHIFEQYF; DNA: TGTGCCAGCAGCCCCCGGATGACACACATTTTCGAGCAGTACTTC
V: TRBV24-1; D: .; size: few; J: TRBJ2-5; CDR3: CATSDSWGRQDF; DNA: TGTGCCACCAGTGATTCCTGGGGGCGGCAAGACTTC